This T cell receptor (beta chain) was obtained from a study of T cell responses to AZD1222 COVID-19 vaccine. Whole-study findings and limits: Only six AZD1222 recipients tested seropositive at baseline.

This clone has just a few counts. The antigen remains undetermined. The germline V gene has CDR1 LNHDA and CDR2 SQIVND (reference sequence). The CDR3 is made up of 13 amino acids. Trimming shortened V by 5 bases and J by 0 bases, and 7 bases separated the two germline ends. Repertoires were generated with immunoSEQ multiplex PCR, while TCRdb's copy carries only in-frame clones and drops some. The sample holds 110,000 or so clones; approximately 90% are singletons and the top ten take roughly 7%. Sequenced here: peripheral blood, sampled 28 days after the second AZD1222 dose. The chain combines TRBV19 with TRBJ1-1; D call uncertain. This TCR derives from an adult who received the AZD1222 COVID-19 vaccine. The CDR3 loop is CASSPTMNTEAFF. CDR3 nucleotide sequence: TGTGCCAGTAGTCCCACAATGAACACTGAAGCTTTCTTT.